This TCR beta chain is drawn from a study of CD4 T cells in relation to SARS-CoV-2 and coronaviruses. Study findings and constraints: SARS-CoV-2-driven expansion was significantly weaker in crossreactive than monoreactive clones.

Generated by immunoSEQ multiplex PCR, the TCRdb table keeps only in-frame clones and is missing some. The profile shows around 11,000 clones, 65% to 75% of them singletons. As to this clone: What it recognizes is unknown.

The unexposed donors gave CD4+ T cells in 2011-2018, prior to COVID-19. The cells were cultured for around ten days before CD4+ T cells were isolated. The clonotype comes from a human donor in good health. Sequencing used CD4+ T cells from PBMCs, cultured in vitro.

Here the CDR3 reads CASSTDRGETQYF. The CDR3 DNA is TGTGCCAGCAGCACGGACAGGGGAGAGACCCAGTACTTC. V usage is TRBV7-2 and J usage is TRBJ2-5; TRBD1 agrees at 9 bases. The CDR3 is 13 amino acids. Unmatched junction bases numbered 2, after V lost 5 bases and J lost 4 bases. Germline CDR1 and CDR2: SGHTA and FQGNSA.